The 13 T cell receptor beta chains below all came from one sample that was sequenced in a study of T cell repertoires in cytomegalovirus infection. TCRdb reanalysed the reads using MiXCR and keeps one entry per CDR3 protein. This sample has 450,000 to 600,000 distinct CDR3 sequences, with roughly 10% found just once. Sequencing was done on a sample of PBMCs. These receptors were taken from a human donor in good health (CMV status not recorded). Some clones in this sample may be carry-over from other donors' samples.

This clonotype was recorded many times. The chain combines TRBV7-9 with TRBJ1-2, with D possibly TRBD1 on 5 matching bases. V was shortened by 2 bases and J by 2 bases, with 12 bases between the two germline ends. CDR1 and CDR2 from the germline V gene are SEHNR and FQNEAQ (reference sequence). This CDR3 has 15 residues. The CDR3 region is CASSLITRENYGYTF. The CDR3 DNA is TGTGCCAGCAGCTTAATTACCAGGGAGAACTATGGCTACACCTTC.

This clonotype was observed many times. The rearrangement links TRBV5-4 to TRBJ1-1; 7 bases are a match to TRBD1. Unmatched junction bases numbered 6, after V lost 4 bases and J lost 0 bases. The V gene's germline CDR1 is SGHNT and CDR2 YYREEE (reference sequence). CDR3 length equals 15 residues. The CDR3 nucleotides are TGTGCCAGCAGCAAAGGGGACAGCCTGAACACTGAAGCTTTCTTT. Translation: CASSKGDSLNTEAFF.

This clonotype has more than one count but fewer than ten. The chain uses TRBV14 and TRBJ2-1; D uncertain. Germline V gene sequence: CDR1 SGHDN, CDR2 FVKESK. V lost 7 bases and J lost 4, with 11 bases in between. The CDR3 covers 13 residues. The CDR3: CASNFGPYNEQFF. CDR3 in DNA: TGTGCCAGCAACTTCGGACCGTACAATGAGCAGTTCTTC. Based on the CDR3 plus reference TRBV14 and TRBJ2-1, the full variable domain is EAGVTQFPSHSVIEKGQTVTLRCDPISGHDNLYWYRRVMGKEIKFLLHFVKESKQDESGMPNNRFLAERTGGTYSTLKVQPAELEDSGVYFCASNFGPYNEQFFGPGTRLTVL.

This rearrangement joins TRBV28 to TRBJ2-7, with 8 bases aligning to TRBD1. The junction had 6 bases not matched to a gene; V was cut back by 5 bases and J by 3 bases. CDR3 length: 14 amino acids. The germline V gene encodes CDR1 MDHEN and CDR2 SYDVKM. The CDR3 sequence is CASSPTGQGYEQYF. Here the CDR3 DNA reads TGTGCCAGCAGTCCCACCGGACAGGGCTACGAGCAGTACTTC. Supplemented by reference TRBV28 and TRBJ2-7, the full variable domain reads DVKVTQSSRYLVKRTGEKVFLECVQDMDHENMFWYRQDPGLGLRLIYFSYDVKMKEKGDIPEGYSVSREKKERFSLILESASTNQTSMYLCASSPTGQGYEQYFGPGTRLTVT.

This clonotype was observed many times. The chain couples TRBV12-3 or TRBV12-4 to TRBJ2-7; 8 bases map to TRBD2. The CDR3 has 14 amino acids. The junction had 6 bases not matched to a gene; V was cut back by 3 bases and J by 5 bases. The CDR3 loop reads CASSFSAGANEQYF. The CDR3 nucleotides read TGTGCCAGCAGTTTTTCAGCGGGGGCGAACGAGCAGTACTTC.

This clonotype was found many times. The genes are TRBV7-2 and TRBJ2-7; D is tentatively TRBD1 or TRBD2 (5 bases each). The V gene's germline CDR1 is SGHTA and CDR2 FQGNSA. V lost 0 bases, J lost 1 base, and 7 bases lay in between. There are 14 residues in the CDR3. The CDR3 DNA follows: TGTGCCAGCAGCTTAGCGGGACGGTCCTACGAGCAGTACTTC. Its translation is CASSLAGRSYEQYF.

This clonotype has a count of ten or more. The V gene is TRBV7-8, the J gene TRBJ2-1; TRBD1 agrees at 9 bases. The CDR3 loop spans 16 amino acids. V lost 3 bases, J lost 4 bases, and 7 bases stayed unmatched. Germline lookup yields CDR1 SGHVS and CDR2 FQNEAQ. Written as DNA, the CDR3 is TGTGCCAGCAGCTTGGAGGGACAGGGAGTTTACAATGAGCAGTTCTTC. Its translation is CASSLEGQGVYNEQFF.

This clonotype was found many times. The chain couples TRBV7-9 to TRBJ1-2; D is ambiguous. The V end lost 4 bases, the J end lost 7 bases, and 10 bases lay between the germline ends. This CDR3 has 12 amino acids. The germline CDR1 and CDR2 sequences are SEHNR and FQNEAQ (reference sequence). This CDR3 reads CASSSDLTGYTF. The CDR3 coding sequence is TGTGCCAGCAGCTCGGACCTGACTGGCTACACCTTC.

The V gene is TRBV9, the J gene TRBJ2-1, with 9 bases matching TRBD1. The CDR3 runs to 15 residues. Germline CDR1 is SGDLS and CDR2 is YYNGEE. V dropped 0 bases and J dropped 9; count of bases not matched to a gene: 7. The DNA of the CDR3 is TGTGCCAGCAGCGTAGAACAGGGGGCTATCAGTGAGCAGTTCTTC. Translating it yields CASSVEQGAISEQFF.

This clonotype was counted at least ten times. The chain combines TRBV6-6 with TRBJ2-1, with 8 bases aligning to TRBD1. V trimming: 2 bases; J trimming: 7 bases; junction bases outside the gene matches: 10. In germline, CDR1 is MNHNY, CDR2 SVGAGI (reference sequence). This CDR3 region has 16 residues. CDR3 nucleotides: TGTGCCAGCAGTTACCCTCGGCAGGGGGCTGGGAATGAGCAGTTCTTC. It translates to CASSYPRQGAGNEQFF.

This clonotype appeared many times. The gene calls are TRBV5-4 and TRBJ1-1; 7 bases are shared with TRBD1. Germline CDR1 reads SGHNT; CDR2 reads YYREEE (reference sequence). V was clipped by 4 bases and J by 6 bases; unmatched bases: 12. The CDR3 sequence is 15 residues long. The CDR3 is CASSLSWTGGSEAFF. The DNA of the CDR3 is TGTGCCAGCAGCCTGTCCTGGACAGGCGGCTCTGAAGCTTTCTTT.

This clonotype was detected many times. The V and J genes are TRBV2 and TRBJ2-7; perhaps D is TRBD1 or TRBD2 (5 bases each). Per the germline V gene, CDR1 is SNHLY and CDR2 is FYNNEI. Trimming cost V 7 bases and J 3 bases, with 19 bases left between them. This CDR3 region has 15 residues. The CDR3 nucleotides read TGTGCCAGCACCTGGCGAGGGGCGAGGAACTACGAGCAGTACTTC. Protein product: CASTWRGARNYEQYF.

The sample holds many counts of this clonotype. The CDR3 is CASSRESGRPQETQYF. The CDR3 bases are TGTGCCAGCAGCAGGGAATCCGGGAGGCCTCAAGAGACCCAGTACTTC. The genes are TRBV7-9 and TRBJ2-5, with 7 bases lining up with TRBD2. The V and J ends lost 5 bases and 2 bases, in that order; junction bases with no gene match: 11. Germline CDR1 reads SEHNR; CDR2 reads FQNEAQ (reference sequence). The CDR3 spans 16 residues.